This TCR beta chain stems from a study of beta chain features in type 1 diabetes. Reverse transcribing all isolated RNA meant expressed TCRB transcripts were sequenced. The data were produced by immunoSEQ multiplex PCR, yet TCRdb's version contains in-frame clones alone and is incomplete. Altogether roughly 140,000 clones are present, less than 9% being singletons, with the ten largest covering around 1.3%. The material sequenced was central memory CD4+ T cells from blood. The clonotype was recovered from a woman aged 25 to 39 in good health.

The CDR3 reads CAWSGVSGIGETQYF. The DNA for the CDR3 is TGTGCCTGGAGTGGCGTTAGCGGGATCGGTGAGACCCAGTACTTC. The chain recombines TRBV30 with TRBJ2-5, with 8 bases aligning to TRBD2. With 1 base clipped from V and 5 bases from J, the junction kept 9 bases outside the gene matches. Germline CDR1 reads GTSNPN; CDR2 reads SVGIG (reference sequence). The CDR3 runs to 15 residues. Supplemented by reference TRBV30 and TRBJ2-5, the full variable domain reads SQTIHQWPATLVQPVGSPLSLECTVEGTSNPNLYWYRQAAGRGLQLLFYSVGIGQISSEVPQNLSASRPQDRQFILSSKKLLLSDSGFYLCAWSGVSGIGETQYFGPGTRLLVL.